Presented here are 2 T cell receptor beta chains from one specimen sequenced in a study of graft-versus-host responses after intestinal transplantation. The data were produced by immunoSEQ multiplex PCR, yet TCRdb's version contains in-frame clones alone and is incomplete. This table holds 90,000 to 95,000 clones, about 90% found once. No antigen has been assigned to these receptors. The sequences come from unstimulated CD8+ T cells sorted from spleen or lymph node cells, collected before intestinal transplant. The receptors were gathered from a human donor who received an intestinal transplant.

V and J are TRBV27 and TRBJ1-5; D remains ambiguous. The V gene lost 3 bases and the J gene lost 0 bases, with 9 bases spanning the gap. CDR1 MNHEY and CDR2 SMNVEV come from the germline V gene (reference sequence). This CDR3 comprises 15 residues. The CDR3 sequence is CASSLAGDSNQPQHF. CDR3 nucleotides: TGTGCCAGCAGTTTGGCAGGTGATAGCAATCAGCCCCAGCATTTT.

This chain connects TRBV11-2 to TRBJ2-7, with D tentatively TRBD1 (5 bases). The germline gives CDR1 SGHAT, CDR2 FQNNGV. Trimming removed 1 base at V and 0 bases at J, with 10 bases between. CDR3 length equals 15 residues. The CDR3 DNA is TGTGCCAGCAGCTTAGGCAGGGTGAGCTCCTACGAGCAGTACTTC. Translating it yields CASSLGRVSSYEQYF.